This T cell receptor beta chain was documented in a study of T cell repertoires in cytomegalovirus infection. Study-wide background: Public TCR beta signatures were indicative of both CMV infection and a matching HLA type.

Study-wide results and limits: Frequencies of public TCR beta families were cumulated, and this identified carriers of CMV plus the relevant HLA. Clonotype analysis showed dominance of the ex vivo response by HLA-C-restricted CMV-specific TCR beta clonotypes.

TCRdb analysed the reads with MiXCR anew, one entry per CDR3 protein. The sample contains under 150,000 distinct CDR3 sequences, about 10% of which appear only once. This clonotype has a single count. The antigen is not known. Sequenced sample: PBMCs. This TCR was recovered from a human donor in good health (CMV status not recorded). Some clones in this sample may be carry-over from other donors' samples.

The CDR3 region has the DNA TGCAGTGCCAATCCGGGACAGGGCGCCTATGGCTACACCTTC. It is translated as CSANPGQGAYGYTF. V is TRBV20-1 and J is TRBJ1-2; TRBD1 matches at 9 bases. Germline V lookup: CDR1 DFQATT, CDR2 SNEGSKA (reference sequence). This CDR3 comprises 14 residues. With 6 bases clipped from V and 4 bases from J, the junction kept 9 bases outside the gene matches.